The source of this TCR beta chain is a study of regulatory T cells in long-lasting Graves disease. Study-level findings and limits: Comparison showed that persistent patients shared more public clonotypes (about 2,600) than new patients (roughly 970). TRBV28 was favored in persistent disease, as were TRBJ1-2 and TRBJ2-5.

Arm-PCR of CDR3 regions and iRepertoire HTBI primers were used to build TCR beta libraries. TCRdb processed the multiplex PCR reads anew with MiXCR; each CDR3 protein has one entry. The repertoire holds fewer than 400,000 distinct CDR3 sequences, with roughly a fifth as singletons. Time point specified: persistent/refractory GD, antithyroid drugs over 5 years with positive TRAb. From PBMCs, RNA was extracted and then used to make the TCR library. This clonotype was recorded at least ten times. What it binds is not known. The germline V gene encodes CDR1 LGHDT and CDR2 YNNKEL (reference sequence). Trimming removed 1 base from V and 5 bases from J, with 5 bases in between. CDR3 size: 12 residues.

The clonotype originates from a female donor with Graves disease. V and J are TRBV3-1 and TRBJ1-1; no reliable D call. Sample: peripheral blood mononuclear cells (PBMCs), taken when the disease was refractory, from a patient treated with antithyroid drugs. CDR3 loop: CASSQGRTEAFF. CDR3 nucleotide sequence: TGTGCCAGCAGCCAAGGGCGGACTGAAGCTTTCTTT.